This is a list of T cell receptor beta chains from one sample in a study of response to subunit inactivated influenza vaccine. TCRdb reprocessed the RT-PCR reads with MiXCR, giving one entry per CDR3 protein. The profile shows under 950,000 distinct CDR3 sequences, roughly 20% of them singletons. The sequences come from PBMCs from blood, collected about 5 days after vaccination. These receptors were collected from a man aged 50 or older who received an inactivated influenza vaccine. Both conserved end residues are part of each CDR3. D genes are given only for firm matches. Not all rows give a size; the values are once, few, many and, for expanded clones, a class.

>.|TRBV15|.|TRBJ2-1
CATSRGPKNEQFF
TGTGCCACCAGCAGAGGACCGAAGAATGAGCAGTTCTTC
>.|TRBV19|.|TRBJ2-3
CASSKRPTSTDTQYF
TGTGCCAGTAGTAAACGCCCAACTAGCACAGATACGCAGTATTTT
>.|TRBV7-7|.|TRBJ2-7
CASSLNIGAYEQYF
TGTGCCAGCAGCCTAAACATTGGAGCCTACGAGCAGTACTTC
>.|TRBV9|.|TRBJ1-5
CASSVAGGLNQPQHF
TGTGCCAGCAGCGTAGCCGGGGGACTCAATCAGCCCCAGCATTTT
>.|TRBV27|.|TRBJ2-7
CASSRPGSSYEQYF
TGTGCCAGCAGTCGACCGGGCAGCTCCTACGAGCAGTACTTC
>.|TRBV28|few|TRBJ2-7
CASSLIIESYTYEQYF
TGTGCCAGCAGTTTGATTATTGAGTCTTACACCTACGAGCAGTACTTC
>.|TRBV6-5|many|TRBJ1-1
CASSYARNTEAFF
TGTGCCAGCAGTTACGCCCGGAACACTGAAGCTTTCTTT
>.|TRBV7-2|many|TRBJ2-5
CASSLGLRETQYF
TGTGCTAGCAGCTTAGGTCTCAGAGAGACCCAGTACTTC
>TRBD2|TRBV5-5|few|TRBJ2-5
CASSLYGPTGGTQYF
TGTGCCAGCAGCTTATATGGGCCGACGGGGGGGACCCAGTACTTC
>.|TRBV5-6|.|TRBJ2-1
CASSLYGVGEQFF
TGTGCCAGCAGCTTGTACGGGGTCGGTGAGCAGTTCTTC
>TRBD2|TRBV11-2|few|TRBJ2-1
CASSLLGTSGRNPVNEQFF
TGTGCCAGCAGCTTACTCGGGACTAGCGGGAGAAACCCTGTCAATGAGCAGTTCTTC
>.|TRBV5-1|few|TRBJ2-7
CASSLNPMVTYEQYF
TGCGCCAGCAGCTTGAACCCTATGGTAACCTACGAGCAGTACTTC
>.|TRBV6-5|.|TRBJ2-1
CASSYGSLLYNEQFF
TGTGCCAGCAGTTACGGCAGCCTCCTATACAATGAGCAGTTCTTC
>TRBD2|TRBV28|few|TRBJ2-5
CASSTSGTSSRTQYF
TGTGCCAGCAGTACAAGCGGGACGAGCTCTCGGACCCAGTACTTC
>TRBD1|TRBV7-9|few|TRBJ2-1
CASSSDRGLDNEQFF
TGTGCCAGCAGCTCTGACAGGGGGCTGGACAATGAGCAGTTCTTC